These 7 T cell receptor beta chains share one sample of origin, sequenced in a study of glioma-infiltrating T cells. TCR alpha and beta CDR3 regions were amplified from RNA using iRepertoire nested multiplex PCR. TCRdb reprocessed the multiplex PCR reads with MiXCR, giving one entry per CDR3 protein. The repertoire includes around 99,000 distinct CDR3 sequences, less than 30% of them detected once, and roughly 37% sits in the top ten. The sequenced material came from glioma tissue, nonneoplastic brain tissue, or PBMCs (not recorded which). The receptors shown here come from a human donor with low-grade glioma or glioblastoma, undergoing nonglioma brain surgery, or in good health (not recorded which).

This clonotype was seen many times. The CDR3 sequence is CASSIQGSRYEQYF. As DNA, the CDR3 is TGTGCCAGCAGTATACAGGGGTCCCGCTACGAGCAGTACTTC. The chain joins TRBV6-1 to TRBJ2-7; TRBD1 matches at 7 bases. The CDR3 loop spans 14 amino acids. V trimming: 5 bases; J trimming: 3 bases; junction bases outside the gene matches: 7. The germline CDR1 and CDR2 sequences are MNHNS and SASEGT.

This clonotype has a single count. This may arise from a read error, as a much more abundant clone is one base away. The chain combines TRBV30 with TRBJ2-1; the D is unclear. The CDR3 consists of 10 residues. Germline V CDR1 and CDR2: GTSNPN, SVGIG (reference sequence). In nucleotides, the CDR3 is TGTGCCTGGAGTTCCAATGAGCAGCTCTTC. This sequence encodes CAWSSNEQLF.

This clonotype was recorded at least ten times. The J gene is TRBJ1-1, the V gene TRBV18; weak D call: TRBD1 (5 bases). This CDR3 is built from 14 residues. The V and J ends lost 3 bases and 2 bases respectively, with 10 bases between them. Germline values: CDR1 KGHSH, CDR2 LQKENI. The CDR3 protein is CASSPQGGNTEAFF. DNA of the CDR3: TGTGCCAGCTCACCCCAGGGTGGAAACACTGAAGCTTTCTTT. The whole variable domain, remainder taken from reference TRBV18 and TRBJ1-1, is NAGVMQNPRHLVRRRGQEARLRCSPMKGHSHVYWYRQLPEEGLKFMVYLQKENIIDESGMPKERFSAEFPKEGPSILRIQQVVRGDSAAYFCASSPQGGNTEAFFGQGTRLTVV.

This clonotype was recorded many times. The chain carries TRBV5-1 and TRBJ2-6, with 8 bases matching TRBD1. The CDR3 covers 21 residues. Germline assignment: CDR1 SGHRS and CDR2 YFSETQ. With V trimmed by 1 base and J by 4 bases, 19 bases remained unmatched. The CDR3 spells CASSLIGPNRQGRAGANVLTF. The CDR3 DNA reads as TGCGCCAGCAGCTTGATCGGGCCTAATCGACAGGGGAGAGCGGGGGCCAACGTCCTGACTTTC.

This clonotype occurred many times. V gene TRBV7-2 combines with J gene TRBJ2-3; D unclear. Germline V CDR1 and CDR2: SGHTA, FQGNSA. V was shortened by 0 bases and J by 4 bases, with 5 bases between the two germline ends. This CDR3 has 13 amino acids. The CDR3 is CASSLAKPDTQYF. The CDR3 nucleotides read TGTGCCAGCAGCTTAGCAAAGCCAGATACGCAGTATTTT.

In its sample, this clonotype was seen many times. The V call is TRBV6-2 or TRBV6-3, the J call TRBJ2-3; 12 nucleotides line up with TRBD2. In germline, CDR1 is MNHEY, CDR2 SVGEGT. Losses at the gene ends were 6 bases for V and 2 bases for J; bases not matched to a gene: 9. This CDR3 has 17 amino acids. The CDR3 protein is CASSQPTSGGNTDTQYF. As DNA, the CDR3 is TGTGCCAGCAGCCAACCGACTAGCGGGGGCAACACAGATACGCAGTATTTT.

Turning to this clonotype: The junction departs from the called germline gene at one end, perhaps through a read error. The chain has TRBV6-6 and TRBJ2-5; TRBD2 aligns across 8 bases. The CDR3 runs to 17 residues. Germline V gene data show CDR1 as MNHNY and CDR2 as SVGAGI (reference sequence). The CDR3 here is CASSYSRSGGTGETKYF. DNA of the CDR3: TGTGCCAGCAGCTACTCGAGGAGCGGGGGCACCGGGGAGACCAAGTACTTC.